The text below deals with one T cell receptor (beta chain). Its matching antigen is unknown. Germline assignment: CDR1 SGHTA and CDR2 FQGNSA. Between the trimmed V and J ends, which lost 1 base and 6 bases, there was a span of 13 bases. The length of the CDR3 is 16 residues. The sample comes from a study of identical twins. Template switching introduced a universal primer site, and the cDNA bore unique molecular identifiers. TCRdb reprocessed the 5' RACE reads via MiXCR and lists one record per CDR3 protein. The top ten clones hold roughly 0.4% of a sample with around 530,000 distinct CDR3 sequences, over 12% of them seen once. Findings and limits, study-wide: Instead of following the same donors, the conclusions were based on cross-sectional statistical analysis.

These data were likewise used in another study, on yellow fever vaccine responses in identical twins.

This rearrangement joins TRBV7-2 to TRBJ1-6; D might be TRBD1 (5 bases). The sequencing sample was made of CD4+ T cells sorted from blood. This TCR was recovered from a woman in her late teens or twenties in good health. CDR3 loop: CASSLVATAPNSPLHF. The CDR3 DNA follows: TGTGCCAGCAGCTTAGTCGCGACAGCCCCTAATTCACCCCTCCACTTT.